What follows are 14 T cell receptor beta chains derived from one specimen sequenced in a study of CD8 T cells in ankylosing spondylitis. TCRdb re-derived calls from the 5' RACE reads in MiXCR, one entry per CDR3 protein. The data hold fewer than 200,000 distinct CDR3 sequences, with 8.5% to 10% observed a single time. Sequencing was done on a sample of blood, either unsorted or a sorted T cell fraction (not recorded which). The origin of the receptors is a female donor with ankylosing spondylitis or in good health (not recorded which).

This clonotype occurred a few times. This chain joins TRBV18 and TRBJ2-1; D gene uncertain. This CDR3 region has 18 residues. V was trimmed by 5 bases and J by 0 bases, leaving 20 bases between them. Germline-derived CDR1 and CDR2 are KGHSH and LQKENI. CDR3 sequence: CASSSSNPSAPSYNEQFF. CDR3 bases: TGTGCCAGCTCATCTTCGAACCCCTCTGCTCCCTCCTACAATGAGCAGTTCTTC.

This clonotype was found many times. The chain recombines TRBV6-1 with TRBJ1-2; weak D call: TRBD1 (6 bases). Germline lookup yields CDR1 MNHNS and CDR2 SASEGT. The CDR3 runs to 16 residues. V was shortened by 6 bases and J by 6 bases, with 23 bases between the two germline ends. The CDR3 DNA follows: TGTGCCAGCAGGCTGAGTCCCGAGACAGGCTCTCATGGCTACACCTTC. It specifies CASRLSPETGSHGYTF.

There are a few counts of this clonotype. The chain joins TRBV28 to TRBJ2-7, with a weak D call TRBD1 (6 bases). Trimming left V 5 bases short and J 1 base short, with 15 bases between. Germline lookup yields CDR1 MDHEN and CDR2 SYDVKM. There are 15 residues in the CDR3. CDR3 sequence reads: CASSPSDRTSYEQYF. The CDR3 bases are TGTGCCAGCAGTCCCTCAGACAGGACTTCCTACGAGCAGTACTTC.

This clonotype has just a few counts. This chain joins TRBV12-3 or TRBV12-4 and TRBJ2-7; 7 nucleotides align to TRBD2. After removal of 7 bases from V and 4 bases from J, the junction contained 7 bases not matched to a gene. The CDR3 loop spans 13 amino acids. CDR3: CASKGAGRYEQYF. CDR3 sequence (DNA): TGTGCCAGCAAGGGAGCGGGAAGGTACGAGCAGTACTTC.

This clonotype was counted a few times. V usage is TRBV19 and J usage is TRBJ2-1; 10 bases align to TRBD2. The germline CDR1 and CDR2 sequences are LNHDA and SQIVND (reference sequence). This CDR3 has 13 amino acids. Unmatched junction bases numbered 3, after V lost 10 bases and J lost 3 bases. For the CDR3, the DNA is TGTGCCATCTCTAGCGGGAGCTACAATGAGCAGTTCTTC. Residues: CAISSGSYNEQFF.

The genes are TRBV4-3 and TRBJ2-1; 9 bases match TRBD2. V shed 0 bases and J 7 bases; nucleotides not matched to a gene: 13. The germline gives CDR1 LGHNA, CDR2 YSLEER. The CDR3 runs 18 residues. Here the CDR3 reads CASSQDQAGGPRGNEQFF. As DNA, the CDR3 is TGCGCCAGCAGCCAAGATCAGGCGGGAGGGCCGCGAGGGAATGAGCAGTTCTTC.

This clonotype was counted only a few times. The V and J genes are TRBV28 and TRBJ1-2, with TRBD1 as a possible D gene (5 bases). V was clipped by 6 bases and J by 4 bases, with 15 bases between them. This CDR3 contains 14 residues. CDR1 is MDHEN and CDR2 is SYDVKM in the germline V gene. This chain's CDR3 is CASSPVGEGYGYTF. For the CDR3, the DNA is TGTGCCAGCAGCCCTGTGGGGGAGGGCTATGGCTACACCTTC.

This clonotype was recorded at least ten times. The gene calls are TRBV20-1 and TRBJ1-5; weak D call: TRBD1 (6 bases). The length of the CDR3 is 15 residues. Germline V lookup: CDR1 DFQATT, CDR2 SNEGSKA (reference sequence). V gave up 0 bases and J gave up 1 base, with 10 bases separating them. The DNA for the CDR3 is TGCAGTGCTAGAGACCGCCAGGGGAGCAATCAGCCCCAGCATTTT. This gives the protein CSARDRQGSNQPQHF.

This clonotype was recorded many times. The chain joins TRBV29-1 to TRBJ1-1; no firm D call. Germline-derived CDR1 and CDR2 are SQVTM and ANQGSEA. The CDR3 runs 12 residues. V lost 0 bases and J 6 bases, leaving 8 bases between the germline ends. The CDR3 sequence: CSVEDLGAEAFF. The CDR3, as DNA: TGCAGCGTTGAAGATTTAGGAGCTGAAGCTTTCTTT.

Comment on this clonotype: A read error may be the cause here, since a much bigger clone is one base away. The CDR3 is CASSDLEAFF. DNA for the CDR3: TGTGCCAGCAGCGACCTGGAAGCTTTCTTT. The V and J genes are TRBV7-2 and TRBJ1-1; D remains unclear. CDR3 size: 10 residues. Germline CDR1 reads SGHTA; CDR2 reads FQGNSA. Between the trimmed V and J ends, which lost 5 bases and 8 bases, there was a span of 6 bases.

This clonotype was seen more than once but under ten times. The CDR3 loop reads CASSRGSETQYF. CDR3 nucleotide sequence: TGTGCCAGCAGCCGGGGGTCGGAGACCCAGTACTTC. The chain is built from TRBV28 and TRBJ2-5; a weak D match, TRBD2 (6 bases). Trimming took 6 bases from V and 5 from J, leaving 10 bases between them. This CDR3 comprises 12 residues. CDR1 and CDR2 from the germline V gene are MDHEN and SYDVKM. Drawing the rest from reference TRBV28 and TRBJ2-5, the complete variable domain is DVKVTQSSRYLVKRTGEKVFLECVQDMDHENMFWYRQDPGLGLRLIYFSYDVKMKEKGDIPEGYSVSREKKERFSLILESASTNQTSMYLCASSRGSETQYFGPGTRLLVL.

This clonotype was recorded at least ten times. For the CDR3, the DNA is TGTGCCAGCAGCTCCTCTATACTAGCGGGAGGGGCAGATACGCAGTATTTT. It is translated as CASSSSILAGGADTQYF. The genes are TRBV12-3 or TRBV12-4 and TRBJ2-3, with 13 bases lining up with TRBD2. This CDR3 contains 17 residues. Unmatched junction bases numbered 10, after V lost 6 bases and J lost 4 bases.

The CDR3, as DNA: TGTGCCACCAAAGGTGGCGAAGACTCCTACAATGAGCAGTTCTTC. This encodes CATKGGEDSYNEQFF. This chain links TRBV15 with TRBJ2-1; no clear D gene. The CDR3 is made up of 15 amino acids. Germline lookup yields CDR1 LNHNV and CDR2 YYDKDF (reference sequence). Trimming cost V 7 bases and J 0 bases, with 13 bases left between them. Full variable domain (remainder filled in from reference TRBV15 and TRBJ2-1): DAMVIQNPRYQVTQFGKPVTLSCSQTLNHNVMYWYQQKSSQAPKLLFHYYDKDFNNEADTPDNFQSRRPNTSFCFLDIRSPGLGDTAMYLCATKGGEDSYNEQFFGPGTRLTVL.

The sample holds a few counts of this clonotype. The CDR3: CASSPSGSFRDTQYF. The CDR3 region has the DNA TGTGCCAGCAGCCCTAGCGGGAGTTTCAGAGATACGCAGTATTTT. This chain links TRBV7-9 with TRBJ2-3, with 10 bases fitting TRBD2. There are 15 residues in the CDR3. V gave up 5 bases and J gave up 5 bases; unmatched junction bases: 7. Germline values: CDR1 SEHNR, CDR2 FQNEAQ (reference sequence).